This TCR beta chain derives from a study of CD8+CD57+ T cells in acquired aplastic anemia (dated by TCRdb to the late 2010s). Regarding the study in general: A mean of approximately 3 ug of DNA, ranging from roughly 0.17 to 30 ug, was extracted from sorted CD4+ and CD8+ cells. A CD8+CD57+ expansion meant a frequency higher than the mean frequency seen in healthy subjects.

Profiling of TCR beta VDJ combinations and CDR3 sequences used genomic DNA as the template. An Illumina HiSeq 2000 was used for TCR repertoire sequencing. The study's processing was this. Repertoire assessment relied on Simpson's diversity index, CDR3 size and DJ length profiles, and TRBV/TRBJ rearrangement plots. The immunodominant clone was defined as the most abundant DNA sequence in deep sequencing data. CDR3 amino acid sequences were screened for sharing across subjects and compared with published repertoires and the VDJdb database. The public reads were run again by TCRdb, first through fastp at Q25 and then through MiXCR, and only productive beta chains were kept. When rows share a CDR3 protein, they turn into one entry using the most common DNA and genes. These V and J calls rely on TCRdb rather than the paper's analysis. Across this sample there are 95,000 to 150,000 distinct CDR3 sequences, with approximately 40% seen only once. The ten largest clonotypes hold about 2.7% of the sample.

Patients chosen for sequencing had shown expansion of CD8+CD57+ cells by flow cytometry. Every patient had severe acquired aplastic anemia, diagnosed using the International Study of Aplastic Anemia and Agranulocytosis and Camitta criteria. No therapy had been received by the patients at the time of blood sampling. The study deep-sequenced TCR repertoires of sorted CD4+ and CD8+ blood T cells from severe aplastic anemia patients and healthy subjects. In the USA, patient enrollment took place under clinicaltrials.gov protocols 00001620, 01623167, 00001397, 00071045, 00081523 and 00961064. Ficoll-Paque density gradient centrifugation was used to isolate peripheral blood mononuclear cells. Before DNA extraction, CD4+ and CD8+ T cells were sorted with FACS or magnetic beads. Overall study results and their limits: Twenty-nine CD8+ CDR3 sequences were found to be shared between patients and controls, but these sequences appeared to be highly expressed in patients and within the immunodominant clones of the patients. Between patients and healthy controls, no significant difference in CD8+ Simpson's diversity was found (P=0.060).

From cysteine to phenylalanine, the CDR3 is 14 amino acids long. Only CDR3 DNA is held: 42 bases, read in frame from base 1. CDR1 and CDR2 are drawn from the germline V gene (reference sequence): DFQATT, SNEGSKA. V is cut back by 3 bases and J by 1 base, with 5 bases in the junction unmatched. About this clonotype itself: The target of this receptor is not known. No base quality information exists; no much larger clone differs at one position.

Recombination linked TRBV20-1 to TRBJ1-1, with TRBD1 matching 7 junction bases. The material sequenced was sorted CD4+, CD8+, or CD8+CD57+ T cells (not recorded which) from PBMCs. This sequence was found in a human donor with aplastic anemia. The sequence in DNA is TGCAGTGCTAGCCAGGGACAGAAGAACACTGAAGCTTTCTTT. Translation gives CSASQGQKNTEAFF.